This T cell receptor (beta chain) appears in the sequencing data of a study of persistence of HIV-infected CD4 T cells. An overlapping HIV-1 Gag peptide pool stimulated these cells at 0.95 to 1 ug/peptide/mL. Sorting selected CD4+ T cells upregulating both CD40 ligand and CD69. The V end was cut by 0 bases, the J end by 6 bases, with 3 bases between. Germline CDR1 is SGHDT and CDR2 is YYEEEE. The CDR3 contains 12 residues. This was the immunoSEQ version 4 assay in survey mode. TCRdb's table, derived via immunoSEQ multiplex PCR, lists solely in-frame clones and lacks some. The sample lists 25,000 to 35,000 clones, 70% occurring once. Details on this clone: Its antigen remains unknown.

The chain combines TRBV5-6 with TRBJ2-2; D not resolved. This specimen consisted of CD4+ T cells sorted from PBMCs after approximately 19-hour stimulation, obtained from a patient who received antiretroviral therapy. The origin of this receptor is an adult man with HIV who was CMV-seropositive. The CDR3 DNA sequence: TGTGCCAGCAGCTTGGCCGCCGGGGAGCTGTTTTTT. It encodes CASSLAAGELFF.